Presented here are 32 T cell receptor beta chains from one specimen sequenced in a study of vaccination effects on CD4 cells after COVID-19. Repertoires were generated with immunoSEQ multiplex PCR, while TCRdb's copy carries only in-frame clones and drops some. The sample yields about 73,000 clones, around 76% seen once. For these receptors, no antigen is known. Sequencing in the ViraFEST assay came after antigen-specific CD4+ T cells had been expanded with viral peptide pools, which were used to stimulate PBMC. Culture proceeded for under twelve days, and CD4+ T cells were then isolated. The study found no prior SARS-CoV-2 infection in the vaccine recipients, who tested negative for nucleocapsid antibodies. Here the sequenced sample was CD4+ T cells from PBMCs cultured with SARS-CoV-2 spike peptides, taken before COVID-19 vaccination. Receptors originate from a human donor who received a COVID-19 vaccine.

The chain joins TRBV5-1 to TRBJ2-7; D not resolved. Germline V gene sequence: CDR1 SGHRS, CDR2 YFSETQ. The V and J ends lost 0 bases and 6 bases respectively, with 10 bases between them. The CDR3 loop spans 13 amino acids. Here the CDR3 reads CASSLGPGSEQYV. The CDR3, as DNA: TGCGCCAGCAGCTTGGGCCCGGGTAGCGAGCAGTACGTC.

The V and J genes are TRBV24-1 and TRBJ1-4; 12 nucleotides line up with TRBD1. J gave up 8 bases and V 6 bases, and 3 bases lay outside the gene matches. The germline V gene encodes CDR1 KGHDR and CDR2 SFDVKD. This CDR3 has 14 amino acids. This CDR3 reads CATSPGTGGEKLFF. DNA of the CDR3: TGTGCCACCAGTCCCGGGACAGGGGGCGAAAAACTGTTTTTT.

The chain links TRBV24-1 to TRBJ1-1; D remains ambiguous. The V gene's germline CDR1 is KGHDR and CDR2 SFDVKD. V gave up 10 bases and J gave up 0 bases, with 11 bases separating them. The CDR3 runs 13 residues. CDR3 DNA: TGTGCCACGCGTCGGGGTGTGAACACTGAAGCTTTCTTT. This gives the protein CATRRGVNTEAFF.

The rearrangement joins TRBV2 to TRBJ1-5, with 7 bases fitting TRBD1. The V segment lost 4 bases and the J segment 4 bases; nucleotides outside the gene matches: 7. The CDR3 is 15 residues long. Germline assignment: CDR1 SNHLY and CDR2 FYNNEI. CDR3 bases: TGTGCCAGCAGTGTCGGGACAGCCCAAAATCAGCCCCAGCATTTT. This encodes CASSVGTAQNQPQHF.

The rearrangement joins TRBV4-3 to TRBJ1-6; 7 positions match TRBD1. Germline V gene sequence: CDR1 LGHNA, CDR2 YSLEER. Unmatched junction bases numbered 5, after V lost 0 bases and J lost 6 bases. The CDR3 loop spans 16 amino acids. CDR3 residues: CASSQDPGQFNSPLHF. As DNA, the CDR3 is TGCGCCAGCAGCCAAGACCCGGGACAGTTTAATTCACCCCTCCACTTT.

This clone was seen a few times. The chain combines TRBV7-9 with TRBJ1-1; D possibly corresponds to TRBD1 (5 bases). V was pared by 1 base and J by 5 bases, with 8 bases between. The CDR3 is made up of 13 amino acids. Germline V gives CDR1 SEHNR, CDR2 FQNEAQ (reference sequence). Here the CDR3 reads CASSLEEGTEAFF. In DNA form, the CDR3 reads TGTGCCAGCAGCTTAGAGGAGGGGACTGAAGCTTTCTTT. Full variable domain (remainder filled in from reference TRBV7-9 and TRBJ1-1): DTGVSQNPRHKITKRGQNVTFRCDPISEHNRLYWYRQTLGQGPEFLTYFQNEAQLEKSRLLSDRFSAERPKGSFSTLEIQRTEQGDSAMYLCASSLEEGTEAFFGQGTRLTVV.

This chain joins TRBV2 and TRBJ1-6; 10 bases are shared with TRBD1. The V segment lost 7 bases and the J segment 6 bases; nucleotides outside the gene matches: 3. Germline loops: CDR1 SNHLY, CDR2 FYNNEI. This CDR3 is 14 amino acids long. CDR3 nucleotides: TGTGCCAGCACTGGGGACAGGGGTAATTCACCCCTCCACTTT. Translated, it gives CASTGDRGNSPLHF.

The genes are TRBV19 and TRBJ2-2; 13 positions match TRBD2. CDR3 length: 15 amino acids. Trimming at V came to 9 bases and at J to 6 bases, leaving 7 bases not matched to a gene. Germline values: CDR1 LNHDA, CDR2 SQIVND (reference sequence). CDR3 region: CASDTSGGASGELFF. CDR3 in DNA: TGTGCCAGCGATACTAGCGGGGGGGCCTCCGGGGAGCTGTTTTTT.

The chain employs TRBV7-2 and TRBJ1-4; the D gene is possibly TRBD1 (6 bases). V was trimmed by 6 bases and J by 6 bases, leaving 14 bases between them. The CDR3 extends over 14 amino acids. Germline V lookup: CDR1 SGHTA, CDR2 FQGNSA. The CDR3 DNA sequence: TGTGCCAGCAGACAGGGACGGGCGGATGAAAAACTGTTTTTT. The encoded protein is CASRQGRADEKLFF.

V usage is TRBV7-9 and J usage is TRBJ2-3; 7 nucleotides align to TRBD1. Trimming at V came to 5 bases and at J to 0 bases, leaving 8 bases not matched to a gene. There are 16 residues in the CDR3. Germline loops: CDR1 SEHNR, CDR2 FQNEAQ (reference sequence). The CDR3, as DNA: TGTGCCAGCAGCCCCCAAGGGACAGCTAGCACAGATACGCAGTATTTT. This translates into CASSPQGTASTDTQYF. The whole variable domain, filled in from reference TRBV7-9 and TRBJ2-3, reads DTGVSQNPRHKITKRGQNVTFRCDPISEHNRLYWYRQTLGQGPEFLTYFQNEAQLEKSRLLSDRFSAERPKGSFSTLEIQRTEQGDSAMYLCASSPQGTASTDTQYFGPGTRLTVL.

The genes are TRBV25-1 and TRBJ2-2, with a weak D call TRBD1 (5 bases). Per germline, CDR1 MGHDK and CDR2 SYGVNS. There are 15 residues in the CDR3. V lost 4 bases to trimming and J lost 1 base, with 10 bases between them. CDR3 sequence (DNA): TGTGCCAGCAGTGGTGGGGCGGTGAACACCGGGGAGCTGTTTTTT. Its protein product is CASSGGAVNTGELFF.

The rearrangement links TRBV30 to TRBJ1-2; TRBD1 agrees at 8 bases. Germline V gene sequence: CDR1 GTSNPN, CDR2 SVGIG (reference sequence). J was trimmed by 6 bases and V by 7 bases; bases with no gene match: 10. This CDR3 is built from 13 residues. CDR3 loop: CALLDRVRNGYTF. The CDR3 coding sequence is TGTGCCTTATTGGACAGGGTAAGGAATGGCTACACCTTC.

The chain carries TRBV28 and TRBJ1-1; D remains unclear. The CDR3 is 16 amino acids. V lost 3 bases, J lost 3 bases, and 17 bases lay in between. Germline CDR1 is MDHEN and CDR2 is SYDVKM. Written as DNA, the CDR3 is TGTGCCAGCAGTTTGCGTCCCGGGCTTAGGGACACTGAAGCTTTCTTT. Encoded protein: CASSLRPGLRDTEAFF.

As regards this clone: The sample holds other DNA sequences that translate to the same CDR3. V gene TRBV10-1 combines with J gene TRBJ1-1, with D possibly TRBD1 on 6 matching bases. Germline CDR1 and CDR2: WNHNN and SYGVQD (reference sequence). The CDR3 has 11 amino acids. V gave up 3 bases and J gave up 10 bases, with 9 bases separating them. CDR3 nucleotides: TGCGCCAGCAGTGATCGGGGGCGAGCTTTCTTT. This sequence encodes CASSDRGRAFF.

The chain links TRBV20-1 to TRBJ1-3; D gene uncertain. V was shortened by 3 bases and J by 0 bases, with 6 bases between the two germline ends. Germline V lookup: CDR1 DFQATT, CDR2 SNEGSKA (reference sequence). This CDR3 region has 13 residues. The CDR3 protein is CSASWVSGNTIYF. DNA of the CDR3: TGCAGTGCTAGTTGGGTCTCTGGAAACACCATATATTTT.

The V call is TRBV3-1 (or the pseudogene TRBV3-2), the J call TRBJ2-7; the D is unclear. Germline V CDR1 and CDR2: LGHDT, YNNKEL (reference sequence). The CDR3 runs to 13 residues. V was trimmed by 1 base and J by 6 bases, leaving 10 bases between them. The chain's CDR3 is CASSQGPLAEQYV. CDR3 coding DNA: TGTGCCAGCAGCCAAGGCCCGCTTGCCGAGCAGTACGTC.

The J gene is TRBJ2-1, the V gene TRBV6-6; D tentatively fits TRBD1 or TRBD2 (5 bases each). V dropped 8 bases and J dropped 7 bases, with 12 bases sitting between them. CDR1 and CDR2 (germline): MNHNY, SVGAGI (reference sequence). CDR3 length equals 12 residues. The CDR3 sequence is CASGTSTNEQFF. The CDR3 DNA is TGTGCCAGCGGGACGTCAACGAATGAGCAGTTCTTC.

The rearrangement uses TRBV3-1 (or the pseudogene TRBV3-2) and TRBJ1-1; D is possibly TRBD1 (5 bases). The length of the CDR3 is 14 residues. CDR1 is LGHDT and CDR2 is YNNKEL in the germline V gene (reference sequence). V lost 7 bases and J lost 4, with 16 bases in between. The CDR3 DNA reads as TGTGCCAGCAAGACGGCAGGGAAAGGCACTGAAGCTTTCTTT. Encoded protein: CASKTAGKGTEAFF.

The CDR3 reads CASSEQRDVGYGYTF. Written as DNA, the CDR3 is TGTGCCAGCAGTGAACAGCGGGACGTCGGTTATGGCTACACCTTC. The chain has TRBV2 and TRBJ1-2; tentatively, D is TRBD1 (5 bases). Trimming stripped 2 bases from V and 5 bases from J, with 15 bases between. The CDR3 covers 15 residues. Germline V gene lookup returns CDR1 SNHLY and CDR2 FYNNEI.

The V gene is TRBV6-5, the J gene TRBJ1-1, with D unresolved. The CDR3 extends over 14 amino acids. The V gene's germline CDR1 is MNHEY and CDR2 SVGAGI. Between the trimmed V and J ends, which lost 1 base and 6 bases, there was a span of 12 bases. The CDR3 nucleotides read TGTGCCAGCAGTTACTTGCCTCGAGTGGCTGAAGCTTTCTTT. Translating it yields CASSYLPRVAEAFF.

The chain carries TRBV28 and TRBJ1-1; D might be TRBD1 (5 bases). V lost 5 bases and J lost 3, with 10 bases in between. The CDR3 runs 13 residues. The germline CDR1 and CDR2 sequences are MDHEN and SYDVKM. The CDR3 DNA reads TGTGCCAGCAGTGACAGATTTCACACTGAAGCTTTCTTT. Its protein is CASSDRFHTEAFF. Full variable domain (remainder filled in from reference TRBV28 and TRBJ1-1): DVKVTQSSRYLVKRTGEKVFLECVQDMDHENMFWYRQDPGLGLRLIYFSYDVKMKEKGDIPEGYSVSREKKERFSLILESASTNQTSMYLCASSDRFHTEAFFGQGTRLTVV.

The chain joins TRBV7-8 to TRBJ1-2; 9 bases fit TRBD1. Germline values: CDR1 SGHVS, CDR2 FQNEAQ. This CDR3 contains 15 residues. Trimming cost V 2 bases and J 2 bases; bases outside gene matches: 3. The CDR3 protein is CASSLFGTGNYGYTF. CDR3 sequence (DNA): TGTGCCAGCAGCTTATTTGGGACAGGGAACTATGGCTACACCTTC.

The chain couples TRBV20-1 to TRBJ2-6; 8 bases align to TRBD2. CDR3 size: 17 residues. Germline V lookup: CDR1 DFQATT, CDR2 SNEGSKA (reference sequence). The V segment lost 3 bases and the J segment 0 bases; nucleotides outside the gene matches: 7. The CDR3 DNA reads TGCAGTGCTAGTCCTGGCGGGGGGCTCTCTGGGGCCAACGTCCTGACTTTC. Residues: CSASPGGGLSGANVLTF.

This chain connects TRBV4-1 to TRBJ2-7; D possibly corresponds to TRBD1 (6 bases). The germline V and J ends were trimmed by 1 base and 2 bases, with 21 bases remaining between them. Germline V gene sequence: CDR1 MGHRA, CDR2 YSYEKL. The CDR3 has 18 residues. CDR3: CASSQAVFTRGSTYEQYV. In DNA form, the CDR3 reads TGCGCCAGCAGCCAAGCGGTGTTTACCAGGGGCTCGACCTACGAGCAGTACGTC.

The chain uses TRBV7-6 and TRBJ2-1; D could derive from TRBD1 or TRBD2 (5 bases each). This CDR3 comprises 16 residues. The germline gives CDR1 SGHVS, CDR2 FNYEAQ. The V end lost 4 bases, the J end lost 4 bases, and 17 bases lay between the germline ends. In DNA, the CDR3 is TGTGCCAGCAGCTCCGGAGGCCAGGGTTGGTACAATGAGCAGTTCTTC. Encoded protein: CASSSGGQGWYNEQFF.

The V and J genes are TRBV28 and TRBJ1-2, with D possibly being TRBD1 (5 bases). This CDR3 has 13 amino acids. Germline values: CDR1 MDHEN, CDR2 SYDVKM. The V end lost 6 bases, the J end lost 3 bases, and 11 bases lay between the germline ends. CDR3 sequence (DNA): TGTGCCAGCAGGGGGGGGTCACACTATGGCTACACCTTC. It codes for CASRGGSHYGYTF.

The chain has TRBV15 and TRBJ1-5, with D unclear. This CDR3 comprises 15 residues. V was pared by 5 bases and J by 3 bases, with 14 bases between. CDR1 is LNHNV and CDR2 is YYDKDF in the germline V gene (reference sequence). The CDR3 DNA follows: TGTGCCACCAGCGAGAGTGCCGGGCTCAATCAGCCCCAGCATTTT. It translates to CATSESAGLNQPQHF.

The V gene is TRBV7-2, the J gene TRBJ1-2; 9 bases fit TRBD1. Germline values: CDR1 SGHTA, CDR2 FQGNSA. V lost 7 bases and J lost 8; bases outside the gene matches: 11. The CDR3 contains 14 residues. The CDR3 region is CASNSLGQGRGYTF. For the CDR3, the DNA is TGTGCCAGCAACTCACTGGGACAGGGTCGCGGCTACACCTTC.

The chain recombines TRBV24-1 with TRBJ2-2; perhaps TRBD2 as D (7 bases). The CDR3 covers 22 residues. The germline V and J ends were trimmed by 5 bases and 6 bases, with 36 bases remaining between them. Germline V gene sequence: CDR1 KGHDR, CDR2 SFDVKD. CDR3 residues: CATSGKRAGTPTPWTVSGELFF. The CDR3, as DNA: TGTGCCACCAGTGGGAAAAGAGCGGGGACACCTACGCCCTGGACCGTTTCCGGGGAGCTGTTTTTT.

The chain joins TRBV5-1 to TRBJ2-1; 8 bases are a match to TRBD1. Germline values: CDR1 SGHRS, CDR2 YFSETQ. CDR3 length: 15 residues. V lost 4 bases to trimming and J lost 5 bases; unmatched junction nucleotides: 8. The CDR3 DNA sequence: TGCGCCAGCAGCCCCCGGGACAGGTTAAACAATGAGCAGTTCTTC. Its translation: CASSPRDRLNNEQFF.

The chain is built from TRBV27 and TRBJ1-2; 8 positions agree with TRBD1. The trim removed 1 base at V and 8 bases at J, leaving 6 bases unmatched. The CDR3 sequence is 14 residues long. Germline V CDR1 and CDR2: MNHEY, SMNVEV (reference sequence). CDR3 nucleotides: TGTGCCAGCAGTTTATTGGCAGGGGGCGACGGCTACACCTTC. Its protein product is CASSLLAGGDGYTF.

The chain combines TRBV2 with TRBJ1-2; 8 bases are shared with TRBD1. The V gene's germline CDR1 is SNHLY and CDR2 FYNNEI. The V segment lost 3 bases and the J segment 6 bases; nucleotides outside the gene matches: 9. This CDR3 spans 15 amino acids. This chain's CDR3 is CASSEIHRGVDGYTF. The DNA for the CDR3 is TGTGCCAGCAGTGAGATACACAGGGGGGTGGATGGCTACACCTTC.